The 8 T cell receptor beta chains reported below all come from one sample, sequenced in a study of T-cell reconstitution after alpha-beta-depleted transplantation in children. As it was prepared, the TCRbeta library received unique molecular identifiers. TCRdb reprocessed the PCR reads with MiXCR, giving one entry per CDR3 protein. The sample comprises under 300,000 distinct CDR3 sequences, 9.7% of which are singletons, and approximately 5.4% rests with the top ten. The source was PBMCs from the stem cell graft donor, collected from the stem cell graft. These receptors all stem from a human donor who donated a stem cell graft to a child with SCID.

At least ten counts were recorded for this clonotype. The CDR3 DNA is TGCGCCAGCAGCTTGGTTACAGATCAAGAGACCCAGTACTTC. It yields the protein CASSLVTDQETQYF. The chain combines TRBV5-1 with TRBJ2-5; D is unclear. In germline, CDR1 is SGHRS, CDR2 YFSETQ. CDR3 length: 14 residues. Between the trimmed V and J ends, which lost 0 bases and 2 bases, there was a span of 8 bases.

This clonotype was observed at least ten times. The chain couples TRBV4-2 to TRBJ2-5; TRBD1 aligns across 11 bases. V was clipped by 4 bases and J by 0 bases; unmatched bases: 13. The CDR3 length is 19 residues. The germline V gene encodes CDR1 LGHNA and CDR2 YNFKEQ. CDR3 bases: TGTGCCAGCAGCCTCCCGGGACAGGGGGGTTCATCCTACCAAGAGACCCAGTACTTC. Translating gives CASSLPGQGGSSYQETQYF.

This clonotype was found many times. This CDR3 reads CASSLAATGPPYEQYF. CDR3 coding DNA: TGTGCCAGCAGCTTAGCGGCGACAGGGCCCCCCTACGAGCAGTACTTC. The genes are TRBV7-2 and TRBJ2-7; TRBD1 agrees at 7 bases. CDR1 and CDR2 (germline): SGHTA, FQGNSA. V lost 0 bases and J lost 2; bases outside the gene matches: 7. The CDR3 is made up of 16 amino acids.

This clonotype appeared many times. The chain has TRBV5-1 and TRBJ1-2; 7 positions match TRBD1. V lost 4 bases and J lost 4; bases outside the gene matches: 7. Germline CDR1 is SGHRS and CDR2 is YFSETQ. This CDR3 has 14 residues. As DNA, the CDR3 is TGCGCCAGCAGCCCGTGGGACAGAGCCTATGGCTACACCTTC. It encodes CASSPWDRAYGYTF.

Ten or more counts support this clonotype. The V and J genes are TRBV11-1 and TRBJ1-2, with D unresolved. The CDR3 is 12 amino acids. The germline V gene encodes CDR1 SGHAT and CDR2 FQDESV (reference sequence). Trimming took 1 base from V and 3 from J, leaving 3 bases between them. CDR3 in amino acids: CASSLGDYGYTF. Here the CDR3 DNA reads TGTGCCAGCAGCTTAGGGGACTATGGCTACACCTTC.

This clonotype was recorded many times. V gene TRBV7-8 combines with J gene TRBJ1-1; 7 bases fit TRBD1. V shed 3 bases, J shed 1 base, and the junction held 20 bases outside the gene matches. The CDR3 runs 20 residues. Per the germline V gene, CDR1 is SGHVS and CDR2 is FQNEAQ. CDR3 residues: CASSFYRLTGTYFPNTEAFF. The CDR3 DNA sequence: TGTGCCAGCAGCTTCTACCGCTTGACAGGGACTTATTTCCCGAACACTGAAGCTTTCTTT.

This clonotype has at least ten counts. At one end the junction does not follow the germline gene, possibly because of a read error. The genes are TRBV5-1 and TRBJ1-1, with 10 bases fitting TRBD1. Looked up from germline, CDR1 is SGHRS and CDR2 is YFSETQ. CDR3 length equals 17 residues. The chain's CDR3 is CASSLETGGYMNTEAFF. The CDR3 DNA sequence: TGTGCCAGCTCACTGGAGACAGGGGGCTATATGAACACTGAAGCTTTCTTT. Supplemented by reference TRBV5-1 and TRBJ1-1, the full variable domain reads KAGVTQTPRYLIKTRGQQVTLSCSPISGHRSVSWYQQTPGQGLQFLFEYFSETQRNKGNFPGRFSGRQFSNSRSEMNVSTLELGDSALYLCASSLETGGYMNTEAFFGQGTRLTVV.

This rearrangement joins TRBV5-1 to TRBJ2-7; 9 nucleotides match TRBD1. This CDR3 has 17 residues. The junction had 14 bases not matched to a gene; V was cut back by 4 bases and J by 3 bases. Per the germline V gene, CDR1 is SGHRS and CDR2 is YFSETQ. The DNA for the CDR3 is TGCGCCAGCAGCGTGACTCAGGACGGGACAGGGTACTACGAGCAGTACTTC. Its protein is CASSVTQDGTGYYEQYF.